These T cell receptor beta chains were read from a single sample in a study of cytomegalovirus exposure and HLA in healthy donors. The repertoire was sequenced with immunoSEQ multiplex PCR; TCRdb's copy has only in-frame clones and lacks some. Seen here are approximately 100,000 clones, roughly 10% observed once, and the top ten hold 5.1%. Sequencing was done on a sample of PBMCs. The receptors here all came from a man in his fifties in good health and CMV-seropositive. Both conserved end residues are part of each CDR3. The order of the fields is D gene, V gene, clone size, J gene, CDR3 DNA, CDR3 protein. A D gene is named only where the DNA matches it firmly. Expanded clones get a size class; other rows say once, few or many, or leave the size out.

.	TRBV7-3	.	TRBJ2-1	TGTGCCAGCAGCCCAGGGGGTAGCGGGATCTACAATGAGCAGTTCTTC	CASSPGGSGIYNEQFF
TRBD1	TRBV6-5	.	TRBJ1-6	TGTGCCAGCAGAGAAGACAGGGGGAATTCACCCCTCCACTTT	CASREDRGNSPLHF
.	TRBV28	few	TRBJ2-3	TGTGCCAGCAGTTTACGTTCGAGGGAGGATACGCAGTATTTT	CASSLRSREDTQYF
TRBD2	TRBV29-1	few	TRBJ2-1	TGCAGCGTTGAGGCAGCGGGAAAGTACAATGAGCAGTTCTTC	CSVEAAGKYNEQFF
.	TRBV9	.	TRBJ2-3	TGTGCCAGCAGCGAGGGGGTGATCGGCACAGATACGCAGTATTTT	CASSEGVIGTDTQYF
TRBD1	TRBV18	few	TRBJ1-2	TGTGCCAGCTTCCGGGACAGGGGAAACTATGGCTACACCTTC	CASFRDRGNYGYTF
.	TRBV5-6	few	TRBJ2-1	TGTGCCAGCAGCCTACACAATGAGCAGTTCTTC	CASSLHNEQFF
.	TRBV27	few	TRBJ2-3	TGTGCCAGCAGTTCGGGACTTCTTTACACAGATACGCAGTATTTT	CASSSGLLYTDTQYF
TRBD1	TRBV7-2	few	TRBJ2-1	TGTGCCAGCAGCCCGAGAACCCGGGACAGCAATGAGCAGTTCTTC	CASSPRTRDSNEQFF
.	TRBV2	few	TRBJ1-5	TGTGCCAGCAGTGAACGCGCTCCTCAGCCCCAGCATTTT	CASSERAPQPQHF
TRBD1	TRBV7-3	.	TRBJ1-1	TGTGCCAGCAGCCTACACGGGACAGGTACTGAAGCTTTCTTT	CASSLHGTGTEAFF
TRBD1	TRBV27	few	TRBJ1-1	TGTGCCAGCAGTTTATCGAGCTGGACAGGTTCTGAAGCTTTCTTT	CASSLSSWTGSEAFF
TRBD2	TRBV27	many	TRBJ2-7	TGTGCCAGCAGTTCCCTAGCGGGAGGGGACTACGAGCAGTACTTC	CASSSLAGGDYEQYF
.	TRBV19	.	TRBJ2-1	TGTGCCAGTAGTATTTTTTCAGGGTCCAATGAGCAGTTCTTC	CASSIFSGSNEQFF
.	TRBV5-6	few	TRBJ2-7	TGTGCCAGCAGCTTGGAAGGCACAGGATCCTACGAGCAGTACTTC	CASSLEGTGSYEQYF
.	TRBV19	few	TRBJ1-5	TGTGCCAGTGAACAGGGCGGGAATCAGCCCCAGCATTTT	CASEQGGNQPQHF
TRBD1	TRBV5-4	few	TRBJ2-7	TGTGCCAGCAGCTACGGGACAGGGGGCTACGAGCAGTACTTC	CASSYGTGGYEQYF
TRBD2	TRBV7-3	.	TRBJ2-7	TGTGCCAGCAGCTTAAAGCATCTTCCTAGCGGGAGCTACGAGCAGTACTTC	CASSLKHLPSGSYEQYF
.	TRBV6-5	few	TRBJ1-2	TGTGCCACCACCCCTACAGGAAAGCGTGGCTACACCTTC	CATTPTGKRGYTF
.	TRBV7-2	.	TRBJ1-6	TGTGCCAGCAGCTGGAGGGCGGATTCACCCCTCCACTTT	CASSWRADSPLHF
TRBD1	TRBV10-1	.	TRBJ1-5	TGCGCCAGCATCCACAGGGGGCATGTGCAGCCCCAGCATTTT	CASIHRGHVQPQHF
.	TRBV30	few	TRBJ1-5	TGTGCCTGGAGTCCCCTACAGGGTAATCAGCCCCAGCATTTT	CAWSPLQGNQPQHF
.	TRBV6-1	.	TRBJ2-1	TGTGCCAGCAGTTTAAGGCGGGATGAGCAGTTCTTC	CASSLRRDEQFF
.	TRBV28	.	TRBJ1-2	TGTGCCAGCAGTCCAGGGGTATATGGCTACACCTTC	CASSPGVYGYTF
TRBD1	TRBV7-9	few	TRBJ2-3	TGTGCCAGCAGCCGATTGACAGGGGTCACAGATACGCAGTATTTT	CASSRLTGVTDTQYF
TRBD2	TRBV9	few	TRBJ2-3	TGTGCCAGCAGCGTAGGCGGGAGGGGCACAGATACGCAGTATTTT	CASSVGGRGTDTQYF
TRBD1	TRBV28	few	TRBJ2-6	TGTGCCAGCAGTGATAATTCGGGACAGGGGACTTCCGGGGCCAACGTCCTGACTTTC	CASSDNSGQGTSGANVLTF
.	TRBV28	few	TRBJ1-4	TGTGCCACCTTTGCAACTAATGAAAAACTGTTTTTT	CATFATNEKLFF
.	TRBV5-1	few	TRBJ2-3	TGCGCCAGCAGCTTGGGGCTAAGCGCAGATACGCAGTATTTT	CASSLGLSADTQYF
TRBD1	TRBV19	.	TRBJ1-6	TGTGCCAGTAGGGAGACAGGGAGCTCCTATAATTCACCCCTCCACTTT	CASRETGSSYNSPLHF
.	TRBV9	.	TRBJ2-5	TGTGCCAGCAGTACAGCCGGGATCTCGACCCAGTACTTC	CASSTAGISTQYF
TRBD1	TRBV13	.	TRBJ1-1	TGTGCCAGCAGCACACGCCCCGGACAGGGGTCCACTGAAGCTTTCTTT	CASSTRPGQGSTEAFF
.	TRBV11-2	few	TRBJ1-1	TGTGCCAGCAGCCCTTCCAACCAGGGGAAAGCTTTCTTT	CASSPSNQGKAFF
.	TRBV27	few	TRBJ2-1	TGTGCCAGCAGCCCTCCCGGCGGGTGGTATAGCTCCTACAATGAGCAGTTCTTC	CASSPPGGWYSSYNEQFF
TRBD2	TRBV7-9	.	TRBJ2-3	TGTGCCAGCAGCTTAGGTGTTAGCGGGAGAGGAGATACGCAGTATTTT	CASSLGVSGRGDTQYF
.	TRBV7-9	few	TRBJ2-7	TGTGCCAGCAGCTCTCTTACAGGGCCCCCCTACGAGCAGTACTTC	CASSSLTGPPYEQYF
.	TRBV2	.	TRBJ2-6	TGTGCCAGCAGTGAAGCGCTTCCGGGATTTGGGGCCAACGTCCTGACTTTC	CASSEALPGFGANVLTF
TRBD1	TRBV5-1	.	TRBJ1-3	TGCGCCAGCAGCTTTGGACAGGGAATGGAAAACACCATATATTTT	CASSFGQGMENTIYF
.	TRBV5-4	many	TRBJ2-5	TGTGCCAGCAGCTTCCGGGACTGGCAAGAGACCCAGTACTTC	CASSFRDWQETQYF
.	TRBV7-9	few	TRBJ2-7	TGTGCCAGCAGCCCCGGGGCGGGGTTACACGAGCAGTACTTC	CASSPGAGLHEQYF
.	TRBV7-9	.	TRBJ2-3	TGTGCCAGCAGCCCAGGGCAGGAGCGCAGCACAGATACGCAGTATTTT	CASSPGQERSTDTQYF
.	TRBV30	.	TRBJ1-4	TGTGCCTGGAGTCCGAAGGGGGCAACTAATGAAAAACTGTTTTTT	CAWSPKGATNEKLFF